One TCR beta chain is described in this entry. Its target is not known. A much bigger clone sits one base away, suggesting this may be a read error. TCR beta CDR3 regions were amplified from RNA. Researchers ran a first-round RT-PCR on the TCR CDR3 using the HTBI primer set. TCRdb re-derived calls from the multiplex PCR reads in MiXCR, one entry per CDR3 protein. The sample consists of some 560,000 distinct CDR3 sequences, 15% to 18% of them appearing once. Patients aged 18 to 65 had newly diagnosed hyperthyroidism that had lasted under 2 months. The data originate from a study of T cells in Graves' hyperthyroidism and ophthalmopathy. Per the germline V gene, CDR1 is MDHEN and CDR2 is SYDVKM. The CDR3 loop spans 12 amino acids. Between the trimmed V and J ends, which lost 4 bases and 4 bases, there was a span of 7 bases. The study, taken as a whole, reports: A model of 13 V-J features distinguished ophthalmopathy from stable hyperthyroidism.

The clonotype comes from a woman aged 25 to 45 with Graves' hyperthyroidism. The specimen was blood. This chain joins TRBV28 and TRBJ1-1; D is ambiguous. Here the CDR3 reads CASSSDATEAFF. Here the CDR3 DNA reads TGTGCCAGCAGTTCCGACGCCACTGAAGCTTTCTTT.